This is a list of T cell receptor beta chains from one sample in a study of blood T cells in healthy people across ages. TCRdb analysed the 5' RACE reads with MiXCR anew, one entry per CDR3 protein. Counted here are hundreds of thousands of distinct CDR3 sequences, about 42% occurring once; the ten biggest clones make up about a fifth. The sample consisted of blood. These receptors originate from a man in his 60s in good health. Each CDR3 is given with its conserved first and last residue.

TRBV30,TRBJ2-7,CAWSVGDRFYEQYF
TRBV7-8,TRBJ1-2,CASSYMGQGFPSNGYTF
TRBV4-1,TRBJ1-5,CASSQVLQGWSQPQHF
TRBV6-2/TRBV6-3,TRBJ2-7,CASSYRGKSSEQYF
TRBV20-1,TRBJ2-5,CSAPRGRQETQYF
TRBV30,TRBJ2-7,CAWSKGSIYEQYF
TRBV19,TRBJ2-2,CASSIRGELFF
TRBV29-1,TRBJ2-7,CSVGGFGAYEQYF
TRBV7-2,TRBJ2-2,CASSLLSGGTNTGELFF
TRBV28,.,CASSLFLGRRGTYEQYF
TRBV20-1,TRBJ2-7,CSARDSLTGYEQYF
TRBV9,TRBJ2-3,CASSVVADSTDTQYF
TRBV5-4,TRBJ1-6,CASSEDLTNSPLHF
TRBV20-1,TRBJ2-3,CSAFPGTGATDTQYF
TRBV20-1,TRBJ2-7,CSAIPIGQAGEQYF
TRBV28,TRBJ2-1,CASSLLAGGRNEQFF
TRBV4-3,TRBJ2-7,CASSLKMGTGAYSYEQYF
TRBV5-1,TRBJ2-5,CASSLFLDRGVSYNEQYF
TRBV9,TRBJ2-1,CASSSRTEYNEQFF
TRBV20-1,TRBJ1-1,CSARKLVPGAFF
TRBV7-2,TRBJ2-3,CASSSQAGADTQYF
TRBV2,TRBJ2-5,CASSFTLAGLETQYF
TRBV7-2,TRBJ2-2,CASSLWTSGGAGELFF
TRBV6-5,TRBJ2-7,CASSSGLAGAYEQYF
TRBV7-6,TRBJ1-2,CASSLTGPLDRGYTF
TRBV25-1,TRBJ1-1,CASSDGQGSLGTEAFF
TRBV7-2,TRBJ2-3,CASTPGVHVDTQYF
TRBV10-3,TRBJ2-7,CAIRPGTRPYEQYF
TRBV3-1,TRBJ1-2,CASSQSRDAYTF
TRBV6-2/TRBV6-3,TRBJ1-1,CASSYSYRDLDTEAFF
TRBV14,TRBJ1-4,CASSLVAGSGQAKEKLFF
TRBV27,.,CASSVKGGWETQYF
TRBV24-1,TRBJ2-6,CATSDSNGANVLTF
TRBV10-3,TRBJ2-7,CAISGPTPKGQISYEQYF
TRBV9,TRBJ2-3,CASSARLSGGATDTQYF
TRBV27,TRBJ2-7,CASSLDWTATSYEQYF
TRBV2,TRBJ2-1,CASSGGQPGEQFF
TRBV12-5,TRBJ1-5,CASADRSNQPQHF
TRBV27,.,CASSSWTSGEGTQYF
TRBV20-1,TRBJ2-1,CSAAGEEGPWNEQFF
TRBV7-9,TRBJ2-5,CASSLYDGYGQYF
TRBV2,TRBJ1-1,CASTPRWGRNTEAFF
TRBV20-1,TRBJ2-7,CSARRTRYEQYF
TRBV12-3/TRBV12-4,TRBJ2-5,CASSLILWQETQYF
TRBV20-1,TRBJ1-4,CSARTGSNEKLFF
TRBV6-5,TRBJ2-7,CASKAGGYISYEQYF
TRBV6-6,TRBJ1-2,CASSYSTVTNYGYTF
TRBV18,TRBJ1-2,CASSESTGIVGGYTF
TRBV7-8,TRBJ1-1,CASSARQGWDTEAFF
TRBV28,TRBJ2-1,CASRVLLNRGRKINEQFF
TRBV7-2,TRBJ2-7,CASSFGDRGLGEQYF
TRBV28,TRBJ2-6,CASSSVVPSGATVLTF
TRBV6-5,TRBJ2-5,CASWIGGGETQYF
TRBV7-9,TRBJ1-4,CASSVRTGGNEKLFF
TRBV20-1,TRBJ2-7,CSARGFTRGSSYEQYF